The clone carrying this T cell receptor beta chain was picked up many times. From the PCR reads, TCRdb re-called clones with MiXCR. The sample has about 16,000 clones, roughly 26% seen once. This sample was taken from a study of metastatic and nonmetastatic thyroid tumors. All patients were treatment-naive before thyroid surgery. The CDR3 has 14 amino acids. Trimming shortened V by 5 bases and J by 5 bases, and 12 bases separated the two germline ends. CDR1 is SNHLY and CDR2 is FYNNEI in the germline V gene. Sequencing was done on a sample of blood. The rearrangement links TRBV2 to TRBJ1-4, with D maybe TRBD1 (5 bases). The receptor comes from a male donor with papillary thyroid cancer or a benign thyroid nodule (not recorded which). Some clones in this sample may be carry-over from other donors' samples. CDR3 amino acids: CASSTGTINEKLFF. CDR3 nucleotide sequence: TGTGCCAGCAGTACCGGGACGATCAATGAAAAACTGTTTTTT.